Sequencing of this TCR beta chain was carried out in a study of OX40 agonist ivuxolimab in advanced cancers. Libraries were prepared by immunoSEQ multiplex PCR; TCRdb keeps only in-frame clonotypes and omits some of them. Among around 50,000 clones listed, about 83% were seen once. The CDR3 consists of 19 residues. Germline V gives CDR1 LNHDA, CDR2 SQIVND (reference sequence). V was clipped by 1 base and J by 1 base; unmatched bases: 15. Sequencing used CD4+ or CD8+ T cells sorted from blood, obtained in a trial of the OX40 agonist ivuxolimab. The chain joins TRBV19 to TRBJ2-5, with 7 positions matching TRBD2. This TCR came from an adult with an advanced solid tumor such as melanoma, head and neck, liver or kidney cancer. CDR3 residues: CASSIGPGRASGPQETQYF. The CDR3 DNA sequence: TGTGCCAGTAGTATAGGTCCGGGTCGGGCTAGCGGCCCCCAAGAGACCCAGTACTTC. The full variable domain, rest sourced from reference TRBV19 and TRBJ2-5, is DGGITQSPKYLFRKEGQNVTLSCEQNLNHDAMYWYRQDPGQGLRLIYYSQIVNDFQKGDIAEGYSVSREKKESFPLTVTSAQKNPTAFYLCASSIGPGRASGPQETQYFGPGTRLLVL.